A single sample gave rise to the 22 T cell receptor beta chains below, sequenced in a study of blood T cell repertoires in COVID-19. Produced via immunoSEQ multiplex PCR; TCRdb's table is partial and in-frame only. This sample yields approximately 500,000 clones, of which about 88% are seen a single time; 7.5% to 9% belongs to the top ten. Sequenced input: peripheral blood. The receptors originated from a woman aged 50 to 60 with COVID-19, enrolled during active disease.

The J gene is TRBJ2-1, the V gene TRBV6-5; D is uncertain. Germline CDR1 is MNHEY and CDR2 is SVGAGI. The V end was cut by 4 bases, the J end by 2 bases, with 9 bases between. The CDR3 covers 14 residues. The chain's CDR3 is CASSFQKTYNEQFF. The DNA for the CDR3 is TGTGCCAGCAGTTTTCAGAAAACCTACAATGAGCAGTTCTTC.

In this sample, this clone turned up many times. The V gene is TRBV7-9, the J gene TRBJ2-3; 13 bases fit TRBD2. This CDR3 is built from 17 residues. Looked up from germline, CDR1 is SEHNR and CDR2 is FQNEAQ (reference sequence). V lost 4 bases to trimming and J lost 5 bases; unmatched junction nucleotides: 9. The CDR3 region is CASSSGLAGARGDTQYF. The CDR3, as DNA: TGTGCCAGCAGCTCTGGACTAGCGGGGGCCCGGGGAGATACGCAGTATTTT.

The V gene is TRBV18, the J gene TRBJ1-5, with TRBD1 identical over 8 bases. This CDR3 has 17 amino acids. From germline, CDR1 is KGHSH and CDR2 LQKENI. The V segment lost 1 base and the J segment 7 bases; nucleotides outside the gene matches: 12. The CDR3 sequence is CASSPRLQGAKEQPQHF. The CDR3 bases are TGTGCCAGCTCACCACGTCTGCAGGGGGCGAAGGAACAGCCCCAGCATTTT.

The chain links TRBV6-1 to TRBJ2-7; weak D call: TRBD1 (6 bases). Germline V gives CDR1 MNHNS, CDR2 SASEGT. Trimming removed 4 bases at V and 0 bases at J, with 19 bases between. This CDR3 region has 17 residues. CDR3 bases: TGTGCCAGCAGTGGCCCGACCACAGGGTTCAGCTCCTACGAGCAGTACTTC. Translated, it gives CASSGPTTGFSSYEQYF.

The CDR3 is CASSATTGANTGELFF. The CDR3 DNA is TGTGCCAGCAGCGCGACGACAGGGGCCAACACCGGGGAGCTGTTTTTT. This chain links TRBV9 with TRBJ2-2, with TRBD1 matching over 8 bases. The germline CDR1 and CDR2 sequences are SGDLS and YYNGEE. The V segment lost 3 bases and the J segment 2 bases; nucleotides outside the gene matches: 6. The CDR3 runs 16 residues.

This clone was seen only a few times. The chain uses TRBV18 and TRBJ2-3, with D possibly matching TRBD2 (7 bases). V lost 3 bases and J 1 base, leaving 17 bases between the germline ends. This CDR3 has 17 residues. Per germline, CDR1 KGHSH and CDR2 LQKENI. The CDR3 coding sequence is TGTGCCAGCTCACCTTTTCAGCGGCGGGGGCGCACAGATACGCAGTATTTT. Its translation is CASSPFQRRGRTDTQYF.

This clone has a single count. This chain uses TRBV7-7 with TRBJ2-3, with 10 bases lining up with TRBD2. There are 15 residues in the CDR3. J was trimmed by 1 base and V by 5 bases; bases with no gene match: 3. Per germline, CDR1 SSHAT and CDR2 FNYEAQ (reference sequence). The CDR3 nucleotides are TGTGCCAGCAGCCTCCTAGCGGGGGGCACAGATACGCAGTATTTT. Translated, it gives CASSLLAGGTDTQYF.

The chain couples TRBV2 to TRBJ2-5, with 12 bases that match TRBD2. V was pared by 4 bases and J by 2 bases, with 2 bases of the junction left unmatched. CDR3 size: 15 residues. Germline V CDR1 and CDR2: SNHLY, FYNNEI. CDR3 in DNA: TGTGCCAGCAGTGGACTAGCGGGGGTTCAAGAGACCCAGTACTTC. It is translated as CASSGLAGVQETQYF.

The chain joins TRBV6-2 or TRBV6-3 to TRBJ2-5; the match to TRBD2 covers 9 bases. V was pared by 6 bases and J by 5 bases, with 4 bases of the junction left unmatched. Germline-derived CDR1 and CDR2 are MNHEY and SVGEGT. The CDR3 is 13 amino acids. In nucleotides, the CDR3 is TGTGCCAGCAGCCGGGGACTAGCTGAGACCCAGTACTTC. It translates to CASSRGLAETQYF.

The chain uses TRBV27 and TRBJ2-3; D may be TRBD2 (7 bases). The ends were cut back, 7 bases at V and 2 bases at J, with 19 bases in the middle. The CDR3 sequence is 16 residues long. The germline gives CDR1 MNHEY, CDR2 SMNVEV (reference sequence). Written as DNA, the CDR3 is TGTGCCAGCAATTTGAGTGGTGGGGGGGCCACAGATACGCAGTATTTT. Translating gives CASNLSGGGATDTQYF.

The J gene is TRBJ1-5, the V gene TRBV2; D is ambiguous. Germline values: CDR1 SNHLY, CDR2 FYNNEI. V gave up 7 bases and J gave up 4 bases, with 11 bases separating them. This CDR3 comprises 13 residues. The CDR3 region has the DNA TGTGCCAGCAAAGGTGAGGGAAATCAGCCCCAGCATTTT. Protein sequence: CASKGEGNQPQHF.

V usage is TRBV6-6 and J usage is TRBJ1-1; a possible D gene is TRBD1 (6 bases). This CDR3 contains 14 residues. The germline V gene encodes CDR1 MNHNY and CDR2 SVGAGI (reference sequence). V was cut by 6 bases and J by 3 bases, with 14 bases left in between. CDR3 protein: CASRQQYRDTEAFF. The CDR3 DNA reads TGTGCCAGCAGACAACAATACAGGGACACTGAAGCTTTCTTT.

This sequence joins TRBV21-1 and TRBJ1-2; no DNA check was done on the table's D call, TRBD1. TRBV21-1 corresponds to a pseudogene. The CDR3 has 15 residues. In nucleotides, the CDR3 is TGTGCCAGCAGCAAAACGTGGGACAGTTTCTATGGCTACACCTTC. As protein: CASSKTWDSFYGYTF.

This clone was observed a single time. This chain uses TRBV29-1 with TRBJ1-1; possibly TRBD1 for D (5 bases). V was clipped by 7 bases and J by 8 bases, with 8 bases between them. Looked up from germline, CDR1 is SQVTM and CDR2 is ANQGSEA. The CDR3 has 9 amino acids. This chain's CDR3 is CSGGLEAFF. CDR3 coding DNA: TGCAGCGGGGGCCTAGAAGCTTTCTTT.

V and J are TRBV19 and TRBJ2-3, with D maybe TRBD2 (6 bases). Germline CDR1 and CDR2: LNHDA and SQIVND (reference sequence). V gave up 6 bases and J gave up 2 bases, with 12 bases separating them. This CDR3 comprises 14 residues. The CDR3 loop is CASRPAGNTDTQYF. CDR3 sequence (DNA): TGTGCCAGTAGGCCGGCGGGGAACACAGATACGCAGTATTTT.

The CDR3 protein is CAYGQGTNEKLFF. The CDR3 DNA is TGTGCCTACGGACAGGGGACTAATGAAAAACTGTTTTTT. V is TRBV30 and J is TRBJ1-4; TRBD1 aligns across 9 bases. The CDR3 contains 13 residues. Losses at the gene ends were 7 bases for V and 2 bases for J; bases not matched to a gene: 2. CDR1 GTSNPN and CDR2 SVGIG come from the germline V gene (reference sequence).

The chain is built from TRBV11-3 and TRBJ1-2; D remains ambiguous. The germline gives CDR1 SGHNT, CDR2 YENEEA. Deletions cut 2 bases from V and 4 bases from J, with 20 bases between. The CDR3 is made up of 17 amino acids. The CDR3 loop reads CASSLPGGPHRGYGYTF. The CDR3, as DNA: TGTGCCAGCAGCTTACCTGGAGGGCCCCATCGAGGCTATGGCTACACCTTC.

The CDR3 sequence: CASSRVGGNEQFF. Here the CDR3 DNA reads TGCGCCAGCAGCCGGGTTGGAGGCAATGAGCAGTTCTTC. V and J are TRBV4-1 and TRBJ2-1, with D possibly matching TRBD2 (5 bases). From germline, CDR1 is MGHRA and CDR2 YSYEKL. The V gene lost 4 bases and the J gene lost 6 bases, with 10 bases spanning the gap. This CDR3 is 13 amino acids long.

The rearrangement joins TRBV9 to TRBJ2-6; tentatively, D is TRBD1 (6 bases). Germline CDR1 and CDR2: SGDLS and YYNGEE. V was pared by 1 base and J by 0 bases, with 20 bases between. The CDR3 runs to 20 residues. Written as DNA, the CDR3 is TGTGCCAGCAGCGTAATGGAAGACAGGAGGCCTAGCTCTGGGGCCAACGTCCTGACTTTC. It is translated as CASSVMEDRRPSSGANVLTF.

The rearrangement joins TRBV6-1 to TRBJ2-7; D perhaps matches TRBD2 (6 bases). There are 15 residues in the CDR3. Germline lookup yields CDR1 MNHNS and CDR2 SASEGT. The V gene lost 2 bases and the J gene lost 7 bases, with 18 bases spanning the gap. CDR3 nucleotides: TGTGCCAGCAGTGAACTGGCGGGCAGTGGAGGGGAGCAGTACTTC. It is translated as CASSELAGSGGEQYF.

The chain uses TRBV3-1 (or the pseudogene TRBV3-2) and TRBJ2-1, with no clear D. The V end lost 0 bases, the J end lost 8 bases, and 14 bases lay between the germline ends. Germline lookup yields CDR1 LGHDT and CDR2 YNNKEL (reference sequence). The CDR3 has 15 residues. CDR3 nucleotide sequence: TGTGCCAGCAGCCAAGATCTAATGGGCATGGATGAGCAGTTCTTC. Its translation is CASSQDLMGMDEQFF.

A word on this clone: Its ends do not fully match the called genes, so a read error is possible. The chain has TRBV7-3 and TRBJ2-7, with 9 bases identical to TRBD1. The CDR3 is 10 residues long. CDR1 and CDR2 from the germline V gene are SGHTA and FQGTGA. CDR3 coding DNA: TGTGCCAGCGGACCCGGGACAGGGCGTTTC. It specifies CASGPGTGRF.